Listed here are 25 T cell receptor beta chains from one sample, sequenced in a study of T-cell reconstitution after alpha-beta-depleted transplantation in children. Researchers prepared the TCRbeta library using unique molecular identifiers, the study reports. TCRdb used MiXCR to reprocess the PCR reads, holding one entry per CDR3 protein. The repertoire consists of some 200,000 distinct CDR3 sequences, with 8% to 10% occurring once and the leading ten covering around 6.2%. Source: PBMCs from the stem cell graft donor, taken from the stem cell graft. The receptors here all came from a human donor who donated a stem cell graft to a child with acute lymphoblastic leukemia.

This clonotype has only a few counts. This chain links TRBV3-1 with TRBJ2-1; perhaps D is TRBD1 or TRBD2 (5 bases each). The germline V gene encodes CDR1 LGHDT and CDR2 YNNKEL (reference sequence). The V gene lost 0 bases and the J gene lost 10 bases, with 13 bases spanning the gap. CDR3 length: 14 amino acids. Here the CDR3 reads CASSQEFYGDEQFF. The CDR3, as DNA: TGTGCCAGCAGCCAAGAGTTTTACGGGGACGAGCAGTTCTTC.

This clonotype was detected many times. The chain joins TRBV3-1 to TRBJ2-5; D not resolved. V was trimmed by 1 base and J by 5 bases, leaving 5 bases between them. Germline V gives CDR1 LGHDT, CDR2 YNNKEL (reference sequence). CDR3 length equals 12 residues. CDR3 residues: CASSQVFETQYF. CDR3 DNA sequence: TGTGCCAGCAGCCAAGTTTTTGAGACCCAGTACTTC.

Here the CDR3 reads CASSLEAGTSSAFF. The CDR3 coding sequence is TGCGCCAGCAGCTTGGAAGCAGGGACGTCTTCCGCTTTCTTT. J is TRBJ1-1 and V is TRBV5-1, with D possibly matching TRBD1 (5 bases). CDR1 SGHRS and CDR2 YFSETQ come from the germline V gene. V was shortened by 0 bases and J by 11 bases, with 17 bases between the two germline ends. This CDR3 region has 14 residues.

This clonotype was recorded a few times. V and J are TRBV5-1 and TRBJ2-7; tentatively, D is TRBD1 (6 bases). CDR3 length: 14 amino acids. V was trimmed by 0 bases and J by 2 bases, leaving 9 bases between them. Germline V gene lookup returns CDR1 SGHRS and CDR2 YFSETQ. CDR3 residues: CASSLEGEPYEQYF. The CDR3 region has the DNA TGCGCCAGCAGCTTGGAGGGGGAGCCCTACGAGCAGTACTTC.

This clonotype appeared a few times. This chain joins TRBV29-1 and TRBJ2-7, with TRBD1 matching 7 bases. V lost 7 bases to trimming and J lost 0 bases; unmatched junction nucleotides: 3. The germline V gene has CDR1 SQVTM and CDR2 ANQGSEA. This CDR3 contains 12 residues. The CDR3 nucleotides are TGCAGCGCGACAGGGAGCTCCTACGAGCAGTACTTC. This gives the protein CSATGSSYEQYF.

This clonotype was detected ten times or more. V usage is TRBV7-2 and J usage is TRBJ1-3; no definite D call. The V gene's germline CDR1 is SGHTA and CDR2 FQGNSA. There are 13 residues in the CDR3. V shed 5 bases and J shed 4 bases, with 9 bases lying between them. CDR3: CASSPSLGNTIYF. CDR3 in DNA: TGTGCCAGCAGCCCATCCCTAGGAAACACCATATATTTT.

CDR3 nucleotides: TGTGCCACCAGCTTATTCGGGGAGAGGGACACTGAAGCTTTCTTT. It yields the protein CATSLFGERDTEAFF. This rearrangement joins TRBV15 to TRBJ1-1; D not certain. The V end was cut by 5 bases, the J end by 3 bases, with 16 bases between. This CDR3 is 15 amino acids long. Per germline, CDR1 LNHNV and CDR2 YYDKDF (reference sequence).

The genes are TRBV7-7 and TRBJ2-5, with 8 nucleotides matching TRBD1. This CDR3 spans 14 amino acids. The germline V gene has CDR1 SSHAT and CDR2 FNYEAQ (reference sequence). The junction had 7 bases not matched to a gene; V was cut back by 5 bases and J by 5 bases. The DNA of the CDR3 is TGTGCCAGCAGCCCCGACAGGGGACGGGAGACCCAGTACTTC. It yields the protein CASSPDRGRETQYF.

V usage is TRBV19 and J usage is TRBJ1-1, with a tentative D call TRBD1 (5 bases). Germline V gene data show CDR1 as LNHDA and CDR2 as SQIVND (reference sequence). V was trimmed by 6 bases and J by 0 bases, leaving 8 bases between them. This CDR3 has 13 residues. The DNA of the CDR3 is TGTGCCAGTAGCGCAGGGTTGAACACTGAAGCTTTCTTT. The encoded protein is CASSAGLNTEAFF.

With regard to this clonotype: It may be a read error: a sequence one base away is much more abundant. The chain carries TRBV2 and TRBJ2-5, with TRBD1 identical over 7 bases. Unmatched junction bases numbered 14, after V lost 3 bases and J lost 4 bases. CDR1 and CDR2 from the germline V gene are SNHLY and FYNNEI. The CDR3 loop spans 17 amino acids. The CDR3, as DNA: TGTGCCAGCAGTGATACCGGGTATTGGGACAGTTCAGAGACCCAGTACTTC. As protein: CASSDTGYWDSSETQYF. Together with reference TRBV2 and TRBJ2-5, the CDR3 gives the full variable domain: EPEVTQTPSHQVTQMGQEVILRCVPISNHLYFYWYRQILGQKVEFLVSFYNNEISEKSEIFDDQFSVERPDGSNFTLKIRSTKLEDSAMYFCASSDTGYWDSSETQYFGPGTRLLVL.

This clonotype was counted a few times. This chain connects TRBV2 to TRBJ1-1, with D perhaps matching TRBD1 (6 bases). CDR3 length: 12 residues. Deletions cut 10 bases from V and 2 bases from J, with 11 bases between. Germline CDR1 reads SNHLY; CDR2 reads FYNNEI. The CDR3 DNA sequence: TGTGCCACCACAGGGCTTAACACTGAAGCTTTCTTT. Encoded protein: CATTGLNTEAFF.

The V gene is TRBV12-3 or TRBV12-4, the J gene TRBJ1-5; TRBD1 agrees at 9 bases. The trim removed 8 bases at V and 0 bases at J, leaving 5 bases unmatched. The CDR3 runs 15 residues. The CDR3 region has the DNA TGTGCCAGCGGACAGGGGCAATATAGCAATCAGCCCCAGCATTTT. The encoded protein is CASGQGQYSNQPQHF.

This clonotype was counted between two and nine times. This sequence joins TRBV20-1 and TRBJ2-7; 13 bases fit TRBD2. The germline gives CDR1 DFQATT, CDR2 SNEGSKA (reference sequence). The CDR3 extends over 16 amino acids. Trimming at V came to 3 bases and at J to 7 bases, leaving 12 bases not matched to a gene. In nucleotides, the CDR3 is TGCAGTGCTAGTATAGCACTAGCGGGGGGGTTCGGAGAGCAGTACTTC. It translates to CSASIALAGGFGEQYF.

This chain joins TRBV5-1 and TRBJ1-1; D possibly corresponds to TRBD1 (5 bases). The CDR3 has 15 amino acids. CDR1 is SGHRS and CDR2 is YFSETQ in the germline V gene. V lost 5 bases and J 5 bases, leaving 19 bases between the germline ends. CDR3 nucleotides: TGCGCCAGCAGTTGGGCGGACGGGGGTCCGACTGAAGCTTTCTTT. It is translated as CASSWADGGPTEAFF.

The table lists this clonotype with a few counts. The gene calls are TRBV24-1 and TRBJ2-5, with 9 bases lining up with TRBD1. Trimming took 4 bases from V and 1 from J; bases not matched to a gene: 6. The CDR3 is 16 amino acids. Germline-derived CDR1 and CDR2 are KGHDR and SFDVKD. CDR3 sequence reads: CATSEAGTGSQETQYF. CDR3 DNA sequence: TGTGCCACCAGTGAGGCCGGGACAGGGAGCCAAGAGACCCAGTACTTC.

The V call is TRBV7-2, the J call TRBJ1-1, with no clear D. This CDR3 is built from 13 residues. Looked up from germline, CDR1 is SGHTA and CDR2 is FQGNSA. The V end was cut by 5 bases, the J end by 3 bases, with 10 bases between. The CDR3 bases are TGTGCCAGCAGCCCCCAATACGACACTGAAGCTTTCTTT. Amino acid sequence: CASSPQYDTEAFF.

The J gene is TRBJ1-1, the V gene TRBV6-2 or TRBV6-3; 8 bases agree with TRBD1. The germline gives CDR1 MNHEY, CDR2 SVGEGT. The length of the CDR3 is 14 residues. J lost 4 bases, V lost 0 bases, and 1 base had no gene match. CDR3 nucleotides: TGTGCCAGCAGTTACTCCACAGGGGGCACTGAAGCTTTCTTT. It yields the protein CASSYSTGGTEAFF.

The rearrangement uses TRBV6-2 or TRBV6-3 and TRBJ2-7, with D perhaps TRBD2 (5 bases). Germline-derived CDR1 and CDR2 are MNHEY and SVGEGT. The CDR3 has 13 amino acids. Between the trimmed V and J ends, which lost 2 bases and 4 bases, there was a span of 9 bases. DNA of the CDR3: TGTGCCAGCAGTTACCTCCGGGGTTACGAGCAGTACTTC. It specifies CASSYLRGYEQYF.

This clonotype was detected many times. This rearrangement joins TRBV10-3 to TRBJ2-7; a possible D gene is TRBD1 (6 bases). Germline V gene lookup returns CDR1 ENHRY and CDR2 SYGVKD. V was trimmed by 10 bases and J by 7 bases, leaving 14 bases between them. The CDR3 is 11 amino acids. The CDR3 loop is CATQSRGEQYF. The CDR3 DNA reads TGTGCCACCCAGTCCAGGGGAGAGCAGTACTTC.

This clonotype was counted many times. A junction end diverges from the germline sequence, so it may reflect a read error. V is TRBV28 and J is TRBJ1-4, with D possibly matching TRBD1 (5 bases). This CDR3 spans 13 amino acids. Per germline, CDR1 MDHEN and CDR2 SYDVKM. Here the CDR3 DNA reads TGTGCCAGCGTCAGGGAACCTAACGAAAAACTGTTTTTT. Its protein product is CASVREPNEKLFF.

The genes are TRBV7-2 and TRBJ1-2, with a possible D match to TRBD1 (6 bases). This CDR3 contains 14 residues. Germline V gene lookup returns CDR1 SGHTA and CDR2 FQGNSA. The V end lost 8 bases, the J end lost 7 bases, and 20 bases lay between the germline ends. The CDR3 reads CASGIPGAVGGYTF. DNA of the CDR3: TGTGCCAGCGGCATCCCGGGGGCGGTAGGTGGCTACACCTTC.

This chain joins TRBV2 and TRBJ1-1; no clear D. Trimming removed 11 bases from V and 5 bases from J, with 12 bases in between. Germline lookup yields CDR1 SNHLY and CDR2 FYNNEI. CDR3 length: 11 amino acids. DNA for the CDR3: TGTGCCTCCGTTCCGGGGACTGAAGCTTTCTTT. Its protein is CASVPGTEAFF.

This clonotype was seen only a few times. This chain joins TRBV2 and TRBJ2-3; TRBD2 agrees at 7 bases. The CDR3 extends over 15 amino acids. The germline V gene has CDR1 SNHLY and CDR2 FYNNEI. Trimming took 2 bases from V and 4 from J; bases not matched to a gene: 6. CDR3 bases: TGTGCCAGCAGTGAACTAGCGGCGGGGGCAGATACGCAGTATTTT. The encoded protein is CASSELAAGADTQYF.

The CDR3 region is CASSRVTSGGFYSYNEQFF. CDR3 sequence (DNA): TGCGCCAGCAGCCGGGTGACTAGCGGGGGATTTTATTCCTACAATGAGCAGTTCTTC. The chain uses TRBV4-3 and TRBJ2-1; the match to TRBD2 covers 12 bases. Unmatched junction bases numbered 11, after V lost 4 bases and J lost 1 base. The CDR3 extends over 19 amino acids. The germline V gene encodes CDR1 LGHNA and CDR2 YSLEER.

This clonotype was seen repeatedly, ten times or more. The chain carries TRBV7-9 and TRBJ2-3; D gene ambiguous. The CDR3 loop spans 14 amino acids. CDR1 SEHNR and CDR2 FQNEAQ come from the germline V gene (reference sequence). Deletions cut 5 bases from V and 3 bases from J, with 12 bases between. In DNA form, the CDR3 reads TGTGCCAGCAGCCCCCAGTTGGCTACAGATACGCAGTATTTT. This encodes CASSPQLATDTQYF.